This T cell receptor beta chain was recovered during a study of regulatory T cells in long-lasting Graves disease. Findings and caveats of the study: Sampling was limited to peripheral blood rather than thyroid tissue.

The CDR3 spans 15 residues. Germline loops: CDR1 SGHDT, CDR2 YYEEEE. V dropped 0 bases and J dropped 1 base, with 10 bases sitting between them. Arm-PCR of CDR3 regions and iRepertoire HTBI primers were used to build TCR beta libraries. Using its own MiXCR run on the multiplex PCR reads, TCRdb lists one record per CDR3 protein. This table holds about 400,000 distinct CDR3 sequences, 15% to 19% found once. This clonotype was picked up many times. Its target is unknown. Stated time point: newly diagnosed GD, antithyroid drugs for less than 3 months. The TCR library was made from RNA that had been extracted from PBMCs in TRIzol. American Thyroid Association guidelines were used to diagnose Graves' disease.

This TCR was recovered from a female donor with Graves disease. The J gene is TRBJ1-1, the V gene TRBV5-6, with unresolved D. The sequencing used peripheral blood mononuclear cells (PBMCs), collected at new diagnosis, from a patient treated with antithyroid drugs. The CDR3 spells CASSLGTGQNTEAFF. In DNA, the CDR3 is TGTGCCAGCAGCTTGGGGACGGGCCAGAACACTGAAGCTTTCTTT.